This record covers a single T cell receptor (beta chain). What it recognizes is unknown. The V end was cut by 7 bases, the J end by 0 bases, with 14 bases between. This CDR3 spans 15 amino acids. The germline V gene has CDR1 LNHDA and CDR2 SQIVND (reference sequence). This record comes from a study of Tregs in tolerant kidney transplant recipients. Study-wide findings and caveats: Tregs expanded with activated donor B cells seemed most donor-specific. Biological reproducibility was not directly addressed, but technical replication error appeared minimal. The small number of patients limits these findings pending further validation.

CD4+CD25+CD127- Tregs, CD4+CD25- non-Tregs, CD4 and CD8 cells were sorted. Repertoires were generated with immunoSEQ multiplex PCR, while TCRdb's copy carries only in-frame clones and drops some. The sample shows 100,000 to 150,000 clones, around 91% of them seen only once. This receptor was obtained from a human donor in good health. The chain recombines TRBV19 with TRBJ2-3, with D possibly called TRBD1 or TRBD2 (6 bases each). Specimen: CD4+ T cells from blood. CDR3 DNA: TGTGCCAGTAAAGACCGGGGGCGAAGCACAGATACGCAGTATTTT. This translates into CASKDRGRSTDTQYF.